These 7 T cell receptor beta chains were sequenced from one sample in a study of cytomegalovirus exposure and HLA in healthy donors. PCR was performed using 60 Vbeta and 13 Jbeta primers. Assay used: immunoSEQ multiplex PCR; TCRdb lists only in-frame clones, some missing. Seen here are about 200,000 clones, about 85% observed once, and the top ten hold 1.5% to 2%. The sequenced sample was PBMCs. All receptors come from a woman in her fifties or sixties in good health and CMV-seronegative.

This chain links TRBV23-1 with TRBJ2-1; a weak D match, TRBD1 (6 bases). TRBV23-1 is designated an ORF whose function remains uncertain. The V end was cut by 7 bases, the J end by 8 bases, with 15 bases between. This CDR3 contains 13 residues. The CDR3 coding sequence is TGCGCCAGCAAACAGGGTGTTGGCGATGAGCAGTTCTTC. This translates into CASKQGVGDEQFF.

Here the CDR3 DNA reads TGTGCCAGCAGCTATGGACTAGCGGAGGATGAGCAGTTCTTC. It specifies CASSYGLAEDEQFF. The chain couples TRBV5-4 to TRBJ2-1; TRBD2 aligns across 10 bases. CDR3 length equals 14 residues. After removal of 3 bases from V and 8 bases from J, the junction contained 5 bases not matched to a gene. Per the germline V gene, CDR1 is SGHNT and CDR2 is YYREEE (reference sequence).

The CDR3 loop reads CASIGTGMNEQYF. Here the CDR3 DNA reads TGTGCCAGCATCGGGACAGGGATGAACGAGCAGTACTTC. This chain links TRBV6-1 with TRBJ2-7; 9 bases align to TRBD1. Losses at the gene ends were 7 bases for V and 5 bases for J; bases not matched to a gene: 6. Germline V gene data show CDR1 as MNHNS and CDR2 as SASEGT. The CDR3 covers 13 residues.

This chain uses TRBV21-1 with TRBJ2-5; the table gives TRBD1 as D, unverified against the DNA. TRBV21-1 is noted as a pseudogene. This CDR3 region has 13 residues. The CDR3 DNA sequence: TGTGCCAGCAGCAAGGCAGGGGGAGAGACCCAGTACTTC. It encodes CASSKAGGETQYF.

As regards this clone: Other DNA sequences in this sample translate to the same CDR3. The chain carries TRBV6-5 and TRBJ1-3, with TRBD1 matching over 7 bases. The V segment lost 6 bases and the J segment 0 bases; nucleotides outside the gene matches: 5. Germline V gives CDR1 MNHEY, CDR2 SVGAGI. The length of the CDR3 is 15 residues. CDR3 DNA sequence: TGTGCCAGCAGCCCAGACAGGGCCTCTGGAAACACCATATATTTT. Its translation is CASSPDRASGNTIYF.

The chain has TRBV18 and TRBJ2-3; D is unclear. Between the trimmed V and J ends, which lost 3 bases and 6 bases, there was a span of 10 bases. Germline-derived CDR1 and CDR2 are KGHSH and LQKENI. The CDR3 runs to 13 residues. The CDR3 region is CASSPSRSDTQYF. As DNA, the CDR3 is TGTGCCAGCTCACCTTCGAGGAGTGATACGCAGTATTTT.

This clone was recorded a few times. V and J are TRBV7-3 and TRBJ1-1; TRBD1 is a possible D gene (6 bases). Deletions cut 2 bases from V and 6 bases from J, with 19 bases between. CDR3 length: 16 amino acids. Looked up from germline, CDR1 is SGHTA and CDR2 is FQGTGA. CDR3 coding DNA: TGTGCCAGCAGCTTATACCCCGCCAGGGACACATCTGAAGCTTTCTTT. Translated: CASSLYPARDTSEAFF.